These 20 T cell receptor beta chains share one sample of origin, sequenced in a study of Japanese encephalitis immunity and Zika vaccine responses. CFSE-labeled PBMCs were cultured approximately six days with peptide pools, each at around 1 ug/mL. Live CD56-CD19-CD16-CD3+CD4+ cells with low CFSE were sorted unfixed as proliferating CD4 T cells. TCRdb processed the 5' RACE reads anew with MiXCR; each CDR3 protein has one entry. The table has some 410 distinct CDR3 sequences, less than 7.5% seen once. The sequencing used antigen-activated CD4+ T cells from blood, cultured, collected during a Zika inactivated vaccine study. These receptors were collected from an adult woman who received an inactivated Zika virus vaccine.

This clonotype has a handful of counts. The chain carries TRBV6-1 and TRBJ2-2; possible D gene TRBD1, 5 bases. The CDR3 length is 15 residues. Trimming pared 8 bases from V and 1 base from J, leaving 14 bases between. Germline CDR1 reads MNHNS; CDR2 reads SASEGT. Here the CDR3 DNA reads TGTGCCAGCCACACAGGCTACCAGAACACCGGGGAGCTGTTTTTT. Protein: CASHTGYQNTGELFF.

This clonotype rates as large. The chain combines TRBV7-8 with TRBJ2-1, with a possible D match to TRBD1 (6 bases). Germline-derived CDR1 and CDR2 are SGHVS and FQNEAQ. V was trimmed by 1 base and J by 1 base, leaving 20 bases between them. CDR3 length equals 19 residues. This chain's CDR3 is CASSLVWDTILESYNEQFF. CDR3 DNA: TGTGCCAGCAGCTTAGTATGGGACACTATCCTCGAGTCCTACAATGAGCAGTTCTTC.

The chain employs TRBV5-1 and TRBJ2-7; 8 nucleotides match TRBD1. Germline V gene data show CDR1 as SGHRS and CDR2 as YFSETQ. After removal of 7 bases from V and 5 bases from J, the junction contained 8 bases not matched to a gene. The length of the CDR3 is 13 residues. For the CDR3, the DNA is TGCGCCAGCGGGCTTCAGGGGGCCCACGAGCAGTACTTC. It encodes CASGLQGAHEQYF.

This clonotype is large within its sample. DNA for the CDR3: TGTGCCAGGTCCAGGGGCGGGGATGGCGGGGAGCTGTTTTTT. Amino acid sequence: CARSRGGDGGELFF. The chain couples TRBV2 to TRBJ2-2; D may correspond to TRBD1 or TRBD2 (6 bases each). The CDR3 loop spans 14 amino acids. Per the germline V gene, CDR1 is SNHLY and CDR2 is FYNNEI. Trimming cost V 9 bases and J 7 bases, with 18 bases left between them. The full variable domain, its missing parts supplied by reference TRBV2 and TRBJ2-2, is EPEVTQTPSHQVTQMGQEVILRCVPISNHLYFYWYRQILGQKVEFLVSFYNNEISEKSEIFDDQFSVERPDGSNFTLKIRSTKLEDSAMYFCARSRGGDGGELFFGEGSRLTVL.

The chain has TRBV7-8 and TRBJ2-7; 11 bases fit TRBD2. The germline gives CDR1 SGHVS, CDR2 FQNEAQ. This CDR3 is 18 amino acids long. With 0 bases clipped from V and 2 bases from J, the junction kept 9 bases outside the gene matches. The CDR3 loop reads CASSLAVAGGRGPYEQYF. DNA of the CDR3: TGTGCCAGCAGCTTAGCAGTAGCGGGGGGGCGAGGTCCCTACGAGCAGTACTTC.

This clonotype is termed large. This chain joins TRBV7-2 and TRBJ2-3, with D possibly called TRBD1 or TRBD2 (6 bases each). Germline CDR1 and CDR2: SGHTA and FQGNSA. The CDR3 has 17 amino acids. Trimming left V 5 bases short and J 2 bases short, with 20 bases between. CDR3 loop: CASSPRARGRFTDTQYF. CDR3 DNA sequence: TGTGCCAGCAGCCCTAGGGCCCGGGGGCGTTTCACAGATACGCAGTATTTT.

This clonotype is categorized as large. The chain joins TRBV5-8 to TRBJ2-5; tentatively, D is TRBD1 (6 bases). Per germline, CDR1 SGHTS and CDR2 YDEGEE. The germline V and J ends were trimmed by 1 base and 2 bases, with 6 bases remaining between them. The CDR3 loop spans 13 amino acids. The DNA for the CDR3 is TGTGCCAGCAGCTTGAGGGGGCAAGAGACCCAGTACTTC. It codes for CASSLRGQETQYF.

In its sample, this clonotype was seen once. A much larger clone differs by one base, so this may be a read error. V gene TRBV6-6 combines with J gene TRBJ1-2; TRBD1 agrees at 7 bases. Germline V gene data show CDR1 as MNHNY and CDR2 as SVGAGI (reference sequence). This CDR3 contains 14 residues. DNA of the CDR3: TGTGCCACCGGGGGGGACAGATCTAACTATGGCCACACCTTC. Protein sequence: CATGGDRSNYGHTF.

Relative to its sample, this clonotype is medium-sized (0.01 to 0.1%). The V gene is TRBV4-3, the J gene TRBJ2-1; 10 bases line up with TRBD1. CDR3 size: 16 residues. Germline-derived CDR1 and CDR2 are LGHNA and YSLEER. V shed 1 base, J shed 6 bases, and the junction held 6 bases outside the gene matches. CDR3 sequence reads: CASSQARGQGLNEQFF. The CDR3 region has the DNA TGCGCCAGCAGCCAAGCTAGGGGACAGGGGCTCAATGAGCAGTTCTTC.

This clonotype is classed as large. CDR3 nucleotide sequence: TGTGCCAGCAGCTTGGGCCCCCTAGAAGCTTTCTTT. Its translation: CASSLGPLEAFF. The chain is built from TRBV5-6 and TRBJ1-1; D gene ambiguous. Trimming left V 0 bases short and J 8 bases short, with 8 bases between. The CDR3 is 12 amino acids. The germline CDR1 and CDR2 sequences are SGHDT and YYEEEE.

In this sample, this clonotype is medium-sized. V gene TRBV6-1 combines with J gene TRBJ2-3, with 7 bases matching TRBD1. Germline trimming cut 6 bases from V and 1 base from J; bases unmatched to any gene: 13. Germline assignment: CDR1 MNHNS and CDR2 SASEGT. The CDR3 has 17 residues. CDR3 sequence (DNA): TGTGCCAGCAGAGGGGGCCTCGGGACGCACCGCACAGATACGCAGTATTTT. Its translation: CASRGGLGTHRTDTQYF.

In its sample, this clonotype ranks as large (0.1 to 1%). V is TRBV3-1 and J is TRBJ2-3, with TRBD2 identical over 9 bases. There are 16 residues in the CDR3. V dropped 4 bases and J dropped 6; count of bases not matched to a gene: 11. CDR1 LGHDT and CDR2 YNNKEL come from the germline V gene (reference sequence). CDR3 protein: CASSPRLAGSIDTQYF. In DNA, the CDR3 is TGTGCCAGCAGCCCCCGCCTAGCGGGGTCCATCGATACGCAGTATTTT.

By sample fraction, this clonotype is large (0.1 to 1%). The chain has TRBV5-1 and TRBJ2-7; D perhaps matches TRBD1 (6 bases). Germline V gene sequence: CDR1 SGHRS, CDR2 YFSETQ. The CDR3 extends over 14 amino acids. Trimming removed 0 bases from V and 2 bases from J, with 9 bases in between. The CDR3 DNA follows: TGCGCCAGCAGCTTGGCCGGACAGACCTACGAGCAGTACTTC. The encoded protein is CASSLAGQTYEQYF.

This clonotype is classed as medium-sized. The gene calls are TRBV6-5 and TRBJ2-2; possible D gene TRBD2, 6 bases. With 4 bases removed from V and 3 bases from J, the gap between germline ends came to 9 bases. CDR1 and CDR2 (germline): MNHEY, SVGAGI. The CDR3 is made up of 14 amino acids. The CDR3 bases are TGTGCCAGCAGTTTTCGGGACTACACCGGGGAGCTGTTTTTT. Translation: CASSFRDYTGELFF.

V gene TRBV27 combines with J gene TRBJ2-2; tentatively, D is TRBD1 (6 bases). Trimming took off 6 bases at V and 5 bases at J, with 16 bases between the two ends. The CDR3 sequence is 15 residues long. Germline V gene data show CDR1 as MNHEY and CDR2 as SMNVEV (reference sequence). The CDR3 coding sequence is TGTGCCAGCAGCGAAGCACTAGGGGGAACCGGGGAGCTGTTTTTT. Translating gives CASSEALGGTGELFF.

By share, this clonotype counts as medium-sized (0.01 to 0.1%). The chain employs TRBV7-2 and TRBJ2-2, with TRBD2 identical over 11 bases. V lost 3 bases to trimming and J lost 6 bases; unmatched junction nucleotides: 0. Germline V gene lookup returns CDR1 SGHTA and CDR2 FQGNSA. CDR3 length equals 14 residues. The CDR3 sequence: CASSFSGRAGELFF. CDR3 DNA sequence: TGTGCCAGCAGCTTTAGCGGGAGGGCCGGGGAGCTGTTTTTT.

This clonotype is classed as large. The chain uses TRBV11-3 and TRBJ2-5; 8 bases are shared with TRBD2. This CDR3 has 14 amino acids. V shed 5 bases, J shed 5 bases, and the junction held 7 bases outside the gene matches. CDR1 SGHNT and CDR2 YENEEA come from the germline V gene. This CDR3 is CASSTGGAQETQYF. The CDR3 region has the DNA TGTGCCAGCAGCACCGGGGGGGCACAGGAGACCCAGTACTTC.

This clonotype counts as medium-sized. The chain carries TRBV2 and TRBJ2-1; 8 bases agree with TRBD2. Germline CDR1 SNHLY, CDR2 FYNNEI. The CDR3 spans 15 residues. Trimming removed 3 bases from V and 4 bases from J; junction bases left unmatched: 5. CDR3 residues: CASSEAAGGYNEQFF. CDR3 coding DNA: TGTGCCAGCAGTGAGGCCGCGGGAGGTTACAATGAGCAGTTCTTC.

This clonotype is categorized as large. CDR3 sequence (DNA): TGTGCCAGCGGTAGGGGGAACACTGAAGCTTTCTTT. This sequence encodes CASGRGNTEAFF. The gene calls are TRBV7-9 and TRBJ1-1; D may be TRBD1 (5 bases). V lost 8 bases, J lost 1 base, and 8 bases lay in between. This CDR3 region has 12 residues. Germline lookup yields CDR1 SEHNR and CDR2 FQNEAQ (reference sequence).

This clonotype is labeled as medium-sized. This chain joins TRBV6-9 and TRBJ2-7; 7 bases align to TRBD2. The CDR3 runs 20 residues. Germline-derived CDR1 and CDR2 are MNHGY and SVAAGI. V dropped 0 bases and J dropped 3; count of bases not matched to a gene: 20. The CDR3 DNA sequence: TGTGCCAGCAGTTATTCGAAAACGGCTCCGTGGAGCGGGGTCCGCTACGAGCAGTACTTC. Protein product: CASSYSKTAPWSGVRYEQYF.